The following is a T cell receptor (beta chain) sequence with its context. What it recognizes is unknown. At one of its ends the junction is not consistent with the germline gene, which may arise from a read error. This CDR3 contains 16 residues. The V gene's germline CDR1 is SEHNR and CDR2 FQNEAQ (reference sequence). This PCR relied on a set of 60 Vbeta primers and 13 Jbeta primers. The table came from immunoSEQ multiplex PCR; TCRdb's copy has only in-frame clones and leaves some out. This sample has some 200,000 clones, with roughly 80% found just once. The sample originates from a study of cytomegalovirus exposure and HLA in healthy donors. Study results and caveats: Near-uniform donor sequencing depth was presumed by presence/absence analyses. The listing of roughly 160 TCR beta chains classed them as cytomegalovirus-associated. Accurate predictions that matched the HLA-A and HLA-B alleles of most subjects were reportedly made from TCR beta sequences.

The chain couples TRBV7-9 to TRBJ1-5, with 7 bases aligning to TRBD1. The sequence came from a man in his fifties in good health and CMV-seronegative. Sequences were obtained from PBMCs. CDR3 nucleotides: TGTTCCAGCAGCTCTTCAGGGGGAGACGACAATCAGCCCCAGCATTTT. Translation: CSSSSSGGDDNQPQHF.